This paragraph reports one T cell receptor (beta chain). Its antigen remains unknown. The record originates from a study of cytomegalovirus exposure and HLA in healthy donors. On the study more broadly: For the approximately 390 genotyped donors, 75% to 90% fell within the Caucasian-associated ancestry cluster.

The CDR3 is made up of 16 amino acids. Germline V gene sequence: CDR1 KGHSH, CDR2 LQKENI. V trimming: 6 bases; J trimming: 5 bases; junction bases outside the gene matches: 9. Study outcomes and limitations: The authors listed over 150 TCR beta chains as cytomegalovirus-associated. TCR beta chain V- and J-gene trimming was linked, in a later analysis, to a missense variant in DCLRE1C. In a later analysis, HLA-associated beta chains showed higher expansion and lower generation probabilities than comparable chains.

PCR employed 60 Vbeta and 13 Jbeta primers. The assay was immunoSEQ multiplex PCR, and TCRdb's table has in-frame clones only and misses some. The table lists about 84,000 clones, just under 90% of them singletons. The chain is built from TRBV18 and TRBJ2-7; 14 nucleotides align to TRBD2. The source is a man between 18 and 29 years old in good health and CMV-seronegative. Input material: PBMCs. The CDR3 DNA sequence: TGTGCCAGCTCGCCCGGGACTAGCGGGAGTCTCCACGAGCAGTACTTC. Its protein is CASSPGTSGSLHEQYF. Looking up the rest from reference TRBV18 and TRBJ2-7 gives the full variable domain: NAGVMQNPRHLVRRRGQEARLRCSPMKGHSHVYWYRQLPEEGLKFMVYLQKENIIDESGMPKERFSAEFPKEGPSILRIQQVVRGDSAAYFCASSPGTSGSLHEQYFGPGTRLTVT.